A single sample gave rise to the 14 T cell receptor beta chains below, sequenced in a study of blood T cell repertoires in COVID-19. Some clones are missing from TCRdb's copy, which holds only in-frame ones; the method was immunoSEQ multiplex PCR. The repertoire holds about 200,000 clones, with around 81% as singletons. Sequencing used peripheral blood. The receptors come from a woman between 70 and 85 years old with acute or convalescent COVID-19.

This clone was seen once. J is TRBJ2-7 and V is TRBV3-1 (or the pseudogene TRBV3-2); 9 nucleotides align to TRBD1. The CDR3 runs to 15 residues. The germline CDR1 and CDR2 sequences are LGHDT and YNNKEL (reference sequence). J gave up 4 bases and V 2 bases, and 6 bases lay outside the gene matches. The CDR3 sequence is CASSQYPGQGYEQYF. The CDR3, as DNA: TGTGCCAGCAGCCAATATCCGGGACAGGGTTACGAGCAGTACTTC.

V gene TRBV11-2 combines with J gene TRBJ2-5, with TRBD2 matching over 12 bases. The CDR3 is made up of 13 amino acids. The junction had 3 bases not matched to a gene; V was cut back by 9 bases and J by 4 bases. CDR1 is SGHAT and CDR2 is FQNNGV in the germline V gene. In DNA form, the CDR3 reads TGTGCCAGGCCGGGACTAGCGGGAGAGACCCAGTACTTC. Residues: CARPGLAGETQYF. Using reference TRBV11-2 and TRBJ2-5 for the parts outside the CDR3, the full variable domain is EAGVAQSPRYKIIEKRQSVAFWCNPISGHATLYWYQQILGQGPKLLIQFQNNGVVDDSQLPKDRFSAERLKGVDSTLKIQPAKLEDSAVYLCARPGLAGETQYFGPGTRLLVL.

The chain employs TRBV3-1 (or the pseudogene TRBV3-2) and TRBJ2-4; 7 bases are shared with TRBD2. The CDR3 extends over 17 amino acids. J was trimmed by 1 base and V by 1 base; bases with no gene match: 7. The germline gives CDR1 LGHDT, CDR2 YNNKEL (reference sequence). This CDR3 is CASSQGANGGAKNIQYF. In DNA, the CDR3 is TGTGCCAGCAGCCAAGGGGCGAACGGGGGGGCCAAAAACATTCAGTACTTC.

The genes are TRBV5-8 and TRBJ2-7; 10 bases agree with TRBD1. The CDR3 runs to 16 residues. The junction had 6 bases not matched to a gene; V was cut back by 0 bases and J by 3 bases. Germline V lookup: CDR1 SGHTS, CDR2 YDEGEE. CDR3 protein: CASSLAGQGGNYEQYF. The CDR3 nucleotides are TGTGCCAGCAGCTTGGCCGGACAGGGGGGGAACTACGAGCAGTACTTC. Complete variable domain (other parts from reference TRBV5-8 and TRBJ2-7): EAGVTQSPTHLIKTRGQQATLRCSPISGHTSVYWYQQALGLGLQFLLWYDEGEERNRGNFPPRFSGRQFPNYSSELNVNALELEDSALYLCASSLAGQGGNYEQYFGPGTRLTVT.

The chain links TRBV11-3 to TRBJ2-1; 7 nucleotides align to TRBD1. Germline CDR1 is SGHNT and CDR2 is YENEEA. The CDR3 spans 15 residues. The trim removed 5 bases at V and 0 bases at J, leaving 4 bases unmatched. The CDR3, as DNA: TGTGCCAGCAGCGCACAGGGGCCCTCCTACAATGAGCAGTTCTTC. Translating it yields CASSAQGPSYNEQFF.

The chain links TRBV5-1 to TRBJ1-1; TRBD1 aligns across 9 bases. V shed 6 bases and J 4 bases; nucleotides not matched to a gene: 10. Germline loops: CDR1 SGHRS, CDR2 YFSETQ. The CDR3 consists of 15 residues. CDR3 in DNA: TGCGCCAGCACCGTTACAGGGGGCGCGGGCACTGAAGCTTTCTTT. It encodes CASTVTGGAGTEAFF.

A single count supports this clone. The V and J genes are TRBV19 and TRBJ2-5; possibly TRBD1 for D (5 bases). Germline-derived CDR1 and CDR2 are LNHDA and SQIVND (reference sequence). V lost 7 bases and J 0 bases, leaving 15 bases between the germline ends. The CDR3 totals 15 residues. The CDR3 reads CASKSMTANQETQYF. In nucleotides, the CDR3 is TGTGCCAGTAAGTCCATGACAGCTAACCAAGAGACCCAGTACTTC.

The chain couples TRBV7-2 to TRBJ1-2, with unresolved D. This CDR3 spans 17 amino acids. V was trimmed by 0 bases and J by 4 bases, leaving 18 bases between them. CDR1 SGHTA and CDR2 FQGNSA come from the germline V gene. CDR3 amino acids: CASSLAGGKIGGYGYTF. In DNA form, the CDR3 reads TGTGCCAGCAGCTTAGCCGGAGGGAAGATTGGTGGCTATGGCTACACCTTC.

The rearrangement links TRBV6-1 to TRBJ1-5; 10 nucleotides align to TRBD1. CDR1 and CDR2 from the germline V gene are MNHNS and SASEGT. The length of the CDR3 is 15 residues. V was clipped by 3 bases and J by 6 bases; unmatched bases: 5. In DNA form, the CDR3 reads TGTGCCAGCAGTGACCCCGACAGGGGGCTTCAGCCCCAGCATTTT. It encodes CASSDPDRGLQPQHF.

DNA of the CDR3: TGTGCCAGTAGTGCTGGGACAGGGGGCGAGCAGTACTTC. It is translated as CASSAGTGGEQYF. The rearrangement links TRBV19 to TRBJ2-7; 11 positions agree with TRBD1. Losses at the gene ends were 5 bases for V and 6 bases for J; bases not matched to a gene: 3. CDR1 is LNHDA and CDR2 is SQIVND in the germline V gene (reference sequence). This CDR3 comprises 13 residues.

The rearrangement uses TRBV7-9 and TRBJ2-1; D is unclear. CDR1 and CDR2 (germline): SEHNR, FQNEAQ (reference sequence). This CDR3 has 15 residues. V lost 4 bases and J 2 bases, leaving 12 bases between the germline ends. The DNA of the CDR3 is TGTGCCAGCAGCTCTCCGGTCCCTCCCTACAATGAGCAGTTCTTC. Translated: CASSSPVPPYNEQFF. Looking up the rest from reference TRBV7-9 and TRBJ2-1 gives the full variable domain: DTGVSQNPRHKITKRGQNVTFRCDPISEHNRLYWYRQTLGQGPEFLTYFQNEAQLEKSRLLSDRFSAERPKGSFSTLEIQRTEQGDSAMYLCASSSPVPPYNEQFFGPGTRLTVL.

This clone has just a few counts. The chain combines TRBV28 with TRBJ2-7; 14 nucleotides match TRBD2. Per the germline V gene, CDR1 is MDHEN and CDR2 is SYDVKM. V was clipped by 2 bases and J by 3 bases; unmatched bases: 3. This CDR3 region has 16 residues. CDR3 residues: CASSLPGLAGDYEQYF. CDR3 nucleotide sequence: TGTGCCAGCAGTTTACCGGGACTAGCGGGGGACTACGAGCAGTACTTC.

The gene calls are TRBV2 and TRBJ2-1, with TRBD2 matching over 9 bases. Trimming at V came to 5 bases and at J to 9 bases, leaving 17 bases not matched to a gene. This CDR3 is 17 amino acids long. Germline values: CDR1 SNHLY, CDR2 FYNNEI. CDR3 bases: TGTGCCAGCAGTATGGTAGCGGGAGCCCTCTGGGCAGCTGAGCAGTTCTTC. As protein: CASSMVAGALWAAEQFF. The full variable domain, with the rest looked up from reference TRBV2 and TRBJ2-1, is EPEVTQTPSHQVTQMGQEVILRCVPISNHLYFYWYRQILGQKVEFLVSFYNNEISEKSEIFDDQFSVERPDGSNFTLKIRSTKLEDSAMYFCASSMVAGALWAAEQFFGPGTRLTVL.

The CDR3 nucleotides are TGTGCCAGCAGCCATGACGGGGGCTACGAGCAGTACTTC. It translates to CASSHDGGYEQYF. The V and J genes are TRBV3-1 (or the pseudogene TRBV3-2) and TRBJ2-7; the D gene is possibly TRBD2 (6 bases). V was cut by 3 bases and J by 3 bases, with 9 bases left in between. This CDR3 has 13 amino acids. Germline loops: CDR1 LGHDT, CDR2 YNNKEL (reference sequence).